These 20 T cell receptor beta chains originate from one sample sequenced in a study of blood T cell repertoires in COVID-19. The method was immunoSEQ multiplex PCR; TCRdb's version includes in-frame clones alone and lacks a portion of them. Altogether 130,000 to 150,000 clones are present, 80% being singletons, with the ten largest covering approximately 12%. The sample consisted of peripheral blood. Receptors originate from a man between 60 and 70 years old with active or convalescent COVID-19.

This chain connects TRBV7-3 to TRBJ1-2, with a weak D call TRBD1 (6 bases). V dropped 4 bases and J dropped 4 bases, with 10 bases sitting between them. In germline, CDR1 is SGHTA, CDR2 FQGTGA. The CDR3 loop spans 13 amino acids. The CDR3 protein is CASSSRGGYGYTF. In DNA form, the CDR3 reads TGTGCCAGCAGCTCCAGGGGCGGCTATGGCTACACCTTC. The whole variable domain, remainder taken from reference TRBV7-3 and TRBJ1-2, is GAGVSQTPSNKVTEKGKYVELRCDPISGHTALYWYRQSLGQGPEFLIYFQGTGAADDSGLPNDRFFAVRPEGSVSTLKIQRTERGDSAVYLCASSSRGGYGYTFGSGTRLTVV.

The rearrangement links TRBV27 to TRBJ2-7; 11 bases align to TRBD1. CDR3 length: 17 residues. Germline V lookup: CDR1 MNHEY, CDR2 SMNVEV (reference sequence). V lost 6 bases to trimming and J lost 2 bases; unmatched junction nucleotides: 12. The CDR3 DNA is TGTGCCAGCAGCCGTTACCCTCCGGGACAGGGGGCCTACGAGCAGTACTTC. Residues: CASSRYPPGQGAYEQYF.

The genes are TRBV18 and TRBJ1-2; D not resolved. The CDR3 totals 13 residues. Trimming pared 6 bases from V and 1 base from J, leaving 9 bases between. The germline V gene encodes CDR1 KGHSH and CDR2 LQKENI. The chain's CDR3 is CASSQQSNYGYTF. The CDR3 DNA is TGTGCCAGCTCCCAACAGAGTAACTATGGCTACACCTTC.

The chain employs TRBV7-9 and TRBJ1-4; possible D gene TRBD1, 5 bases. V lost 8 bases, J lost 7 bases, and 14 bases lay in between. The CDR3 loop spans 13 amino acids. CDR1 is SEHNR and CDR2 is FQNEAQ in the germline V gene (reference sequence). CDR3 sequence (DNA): TGTGCCAGCCAGCGGGGGGTTGGTGAAAAACTGTTTTTT. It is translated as CASQRGVGEKLFF.

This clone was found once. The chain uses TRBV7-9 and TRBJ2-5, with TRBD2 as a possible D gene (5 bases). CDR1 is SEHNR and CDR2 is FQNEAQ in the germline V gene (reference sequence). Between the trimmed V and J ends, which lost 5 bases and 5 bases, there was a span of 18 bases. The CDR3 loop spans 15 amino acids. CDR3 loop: CASSHKSGAPETQYF. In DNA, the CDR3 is TGTGCCAGCAGCCACAAAAGCGGCGCGCCGGAGACCCAGTACTTC.

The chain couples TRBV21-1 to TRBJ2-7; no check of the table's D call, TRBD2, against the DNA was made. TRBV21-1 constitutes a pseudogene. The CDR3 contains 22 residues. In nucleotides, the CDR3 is TGTGCCAGCAGCAAAGAACGGAAGAGGCCCGGGACTAGCGGGAGGGCCCCCTACGAGCAGTACTTC. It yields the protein CASSKERKRPGTSGRAPYEQYF.

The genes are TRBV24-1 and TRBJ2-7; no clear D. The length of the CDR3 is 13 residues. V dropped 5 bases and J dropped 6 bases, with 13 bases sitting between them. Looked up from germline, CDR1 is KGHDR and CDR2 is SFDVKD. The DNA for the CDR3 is TGTGCCACCAGTGCCACGCGGTACGGCGAGCAGTACTTC. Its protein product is CATSATRYGEQYF.

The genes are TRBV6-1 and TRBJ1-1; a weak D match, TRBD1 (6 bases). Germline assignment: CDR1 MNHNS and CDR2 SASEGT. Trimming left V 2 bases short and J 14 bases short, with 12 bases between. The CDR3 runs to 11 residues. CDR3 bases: TGTGCCAGCAGTGAACCCGAGACAGGATTCTTT. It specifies CASSEPETGFF.

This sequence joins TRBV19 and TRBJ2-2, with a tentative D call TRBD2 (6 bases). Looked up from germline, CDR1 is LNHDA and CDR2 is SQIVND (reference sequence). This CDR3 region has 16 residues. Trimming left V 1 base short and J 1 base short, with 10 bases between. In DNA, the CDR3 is TGTGCCAGTAGTATAGGGCTAGCGAGGAACACCGGGGAGCTGTTTTTT. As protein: CASSIGLARNTGELFF.

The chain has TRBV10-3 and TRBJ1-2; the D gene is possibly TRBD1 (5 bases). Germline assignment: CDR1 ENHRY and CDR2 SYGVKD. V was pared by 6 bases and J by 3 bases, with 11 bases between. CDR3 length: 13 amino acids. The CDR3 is CAIRQGADYGYTF. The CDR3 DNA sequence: TGTGCCATCAGGCAGGGCGCAGACTATGGCTACACCTTC.

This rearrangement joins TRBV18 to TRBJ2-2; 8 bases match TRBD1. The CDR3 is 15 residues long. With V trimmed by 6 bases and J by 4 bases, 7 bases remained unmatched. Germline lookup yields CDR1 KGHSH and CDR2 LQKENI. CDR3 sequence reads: CASSLGQGVTGELFF. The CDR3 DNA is TGTGCCAGCTCCCTCGGACAGGGTGTCACCGGGGAGCTGTTTTTT.

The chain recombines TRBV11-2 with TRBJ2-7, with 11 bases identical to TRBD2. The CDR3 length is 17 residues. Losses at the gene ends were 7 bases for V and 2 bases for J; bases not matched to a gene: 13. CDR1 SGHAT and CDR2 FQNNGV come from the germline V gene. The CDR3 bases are TGTGCCAGCAATATTGGCTCCCGACTAGCGGGAACCTACGAGCAGTACTTC. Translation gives CASNIGSRLAGTYEQYF.

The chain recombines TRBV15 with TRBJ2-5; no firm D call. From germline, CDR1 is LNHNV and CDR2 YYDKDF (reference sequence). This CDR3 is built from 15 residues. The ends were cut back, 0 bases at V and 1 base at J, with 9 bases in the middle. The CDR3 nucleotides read TGTGCCACCAGCAGAGATGTAGTGTCCCAAGAGACCCAGTACTTC. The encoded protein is CATSRDVVSQETQYF.

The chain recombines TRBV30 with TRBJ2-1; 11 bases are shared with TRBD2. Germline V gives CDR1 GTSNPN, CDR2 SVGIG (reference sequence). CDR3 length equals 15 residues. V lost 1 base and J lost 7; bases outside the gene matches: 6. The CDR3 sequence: CAWSGSGRASNEQFF. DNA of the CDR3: TGTGCCTGGAGTGGTAGCGGGAGGGCCAGTAATGAGCAGTTCTTC.

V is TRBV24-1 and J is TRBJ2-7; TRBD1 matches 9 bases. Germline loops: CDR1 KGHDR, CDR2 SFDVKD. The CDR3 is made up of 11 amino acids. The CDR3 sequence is CPRDRAYEQYF. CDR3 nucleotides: TGTCCCCGGGACAGGGCCTACGAGCAGTACTTC.

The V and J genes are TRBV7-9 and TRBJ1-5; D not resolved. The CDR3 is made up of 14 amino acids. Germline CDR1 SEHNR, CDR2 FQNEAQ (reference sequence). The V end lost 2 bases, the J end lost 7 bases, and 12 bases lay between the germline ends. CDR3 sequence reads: CASSLSLPGQPQHF. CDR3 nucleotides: TGTGCCAGCAGCTTAAGTCTCCCCGGGCAGCCCCAGCATTTT. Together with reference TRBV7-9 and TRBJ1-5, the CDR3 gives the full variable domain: DTGVSQNPRHKITKRGQNVTFRCDPISEHNRLYWYRQTLGQGPEFLTYFQNEAQLEKSRLLSDRFSAERPKGSFSTLEIQRTEQGDSAMYLCASSLSLPGQPQHFGDGTRLSIL.

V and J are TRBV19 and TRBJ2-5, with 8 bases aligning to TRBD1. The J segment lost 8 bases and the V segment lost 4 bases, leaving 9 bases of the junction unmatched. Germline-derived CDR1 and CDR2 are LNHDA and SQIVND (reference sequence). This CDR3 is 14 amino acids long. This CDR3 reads CASSKPGTGSTQYF. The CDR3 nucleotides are TGTGCCAGTAGTAAGCCCGGGACAGGCAGTACCCAGTACTTC.

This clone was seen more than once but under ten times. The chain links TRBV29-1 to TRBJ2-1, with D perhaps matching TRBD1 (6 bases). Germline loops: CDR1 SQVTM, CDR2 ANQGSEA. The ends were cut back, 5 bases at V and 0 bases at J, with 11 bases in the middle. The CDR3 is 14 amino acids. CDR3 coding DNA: TGCAGCGTTCAGGGGCCGGGCTCCTACAATGAGCAGTTCTTC. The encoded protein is CSVQGPGSYNEQFF.

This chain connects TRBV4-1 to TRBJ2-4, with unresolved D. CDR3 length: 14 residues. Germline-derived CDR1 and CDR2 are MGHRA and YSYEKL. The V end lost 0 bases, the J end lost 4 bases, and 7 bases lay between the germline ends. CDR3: CASSQDTEKNIQYF. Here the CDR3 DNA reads TGCGCCAGCAGCCAAGATACAGAGAAAAACATTCAGTACTTC.

This CDR3 reads CASSLLAGGTSYEQYF. As DNA, the CDR3 is TGCGCCAGCAGCTTACTAGCGGGAGGGACGTCCTACGAGCAGTACTTC. The chain combines TRBV5-1 with TRBJ2-7; TRBD2 aligns across 13 bases. Germline V gene lookup returns CDR1 SGHRS and CDR2 YFSETQ. There are 16 residues in the CDR3. V lost 2 bases, J lost 1 base, and 3 bases stayed unmatched. Full variable domain (outside the CDR3, taken from reference TRBV5-1 and TRBJ2-7): KAGVTQTPRYLIKTRGQQVTLSCSPISGHRSVSWYQQTPGQGLQFLFEYFSETQRNKGNFPGRFSGRQFSNSRSEMNVSTLELGDSALYLCASSLLAGGTSYEQYFGPGTRLTVT.